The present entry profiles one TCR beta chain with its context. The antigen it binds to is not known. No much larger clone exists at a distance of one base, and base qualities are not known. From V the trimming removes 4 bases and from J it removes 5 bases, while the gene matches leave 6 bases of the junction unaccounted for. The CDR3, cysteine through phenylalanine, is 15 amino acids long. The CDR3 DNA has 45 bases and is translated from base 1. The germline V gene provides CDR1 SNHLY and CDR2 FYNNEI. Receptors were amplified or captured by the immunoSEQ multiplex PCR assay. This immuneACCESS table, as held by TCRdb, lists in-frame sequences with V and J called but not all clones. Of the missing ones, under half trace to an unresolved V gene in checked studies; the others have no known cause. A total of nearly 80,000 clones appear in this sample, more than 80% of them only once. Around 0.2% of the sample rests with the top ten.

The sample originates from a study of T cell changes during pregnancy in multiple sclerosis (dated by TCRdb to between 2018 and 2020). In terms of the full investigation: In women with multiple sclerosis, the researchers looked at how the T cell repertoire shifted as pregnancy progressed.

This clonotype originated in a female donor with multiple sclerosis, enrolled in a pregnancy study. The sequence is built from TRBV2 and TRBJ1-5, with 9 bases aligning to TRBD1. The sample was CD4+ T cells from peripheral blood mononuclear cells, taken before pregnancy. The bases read TGTGCCAGCAGTGCCGGGACAGGGCGCCATCAGCCCCAGCATTTT. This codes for CASSAGTGRHQPQHF. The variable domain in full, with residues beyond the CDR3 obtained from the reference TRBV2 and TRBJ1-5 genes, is EPEVTQTPSHQVTQMGQEVILRCVPISNHLYFYWYRQILGQKVEFLVSFYNNEISEKSEIFDDQFSVERPDGSNFTLKIRSTKLEDSAMYFCASSAGTGRHQPQHFGDGTRLSIL.